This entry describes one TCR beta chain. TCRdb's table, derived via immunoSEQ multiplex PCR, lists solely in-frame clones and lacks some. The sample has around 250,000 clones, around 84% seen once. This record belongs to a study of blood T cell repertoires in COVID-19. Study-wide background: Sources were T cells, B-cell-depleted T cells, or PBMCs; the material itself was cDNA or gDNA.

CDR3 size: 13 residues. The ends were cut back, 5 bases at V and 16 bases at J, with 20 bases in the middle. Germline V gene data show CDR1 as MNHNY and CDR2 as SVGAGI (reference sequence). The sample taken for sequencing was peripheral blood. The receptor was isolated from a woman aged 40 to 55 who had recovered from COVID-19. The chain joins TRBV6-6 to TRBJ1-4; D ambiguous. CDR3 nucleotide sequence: TGTGCCAGCAGTCTTGAAACTCCCGCAGGTCGGTTTTTT. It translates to CASSLETPAGRFF.